Each of the 5 T cell receptor beta chains below was sequenced from the same sample in a study of somatic mutations in cytotoxic T cells in rheumatoid arthritis. Clones were sequenced by immunoSEQ multiplex PCR, and TCRdb holds only the in-frame ones, with some missing. Found here are approximately 20,000 clones, over 75% of them singletons; the top ten hold 10%. Sequenced input: CD8+ T cells sorted from blood. Every receptor here comes from a woman aged 50 to 60 in good health.

The chain joins TRBV19 to TRBJ2-7, with 7 bases lining up with TRBD1. V was clipped by 1 base and J by 7 bases; unmatched bases: 7. The CDR3 is made up of 14 amino acids. In germline, CDR1 is LNHDA, CDR2 SQIVND (reference sequence). The CDR3 loop reads CASSIGQGQREQYF. CDR3 bases: TGTGCCAGTAGTATAGGACAGGGACAGAGGGAGCAGTACTTC.

The V gene is TRBV9, the J gene TRBJ2-3; the D gene is possibly TRBD2 (6 bases). This CDR3 spans 14 amino acids. With 7 bases removed from V and 1 base from J, the gap between germline ends came to 13 bases. Germline V gene lookup returns CDR1 SGDLS and CDR2 YYNGEE. The CDR3 nucleotides read TGTGCCAGCGGGTACGGGACTGGCACAGATACGCAGTATTTT. This sequence encodes CASGYGTGTDTQYF.

The CDR3 region is CASSPLTRSGSQTDTQYF. CDR3 nucleotide sequence: TGTGCCAGCAGCCCCCTGACGAGGAGCGGGAGTCAGACAGATACGCAGTATTTT. The rearrangement joins TRBV7-9 to TRBJ2-3; 8 bases match TRBD2. The V gene end was trimmed by 5 bases and the J gene end by 3 bases; junction bases not matched to a gene: 16. This CDR3 comprises 18 residues. Per germline, CDR1 SEHNR and CDR2 FQNEAQ (reference sequence).

The V call is TRBV6-5, the J call TRBJ2-7; TRBD1 is a possible D gene (6 bases). The germline CDR1 and CDR2 sequences are MNHEY and SVGAGI. There are 13 residues in the CDR3. V lost 5 bases and J 7 bases, leaving 15 bases between the germline ends. The CDR3 is CASSHTGTGEQYF. The CDR3 DNA is TGTGCCAGCAGTCACACAGGGACGGGGGAGCAGTACTTC.

Within the sample, this clone is medium-sized. J is TRBJ1-4 and V is TRBV4-1; no reliable D call. The CDR3 length is 16 residues. V was clipped by 3 bases and J by 4 bases, with 15 bases between them. Germline CDR1 and CDR2: MGHRA and YSYEKL. The CDR3 loop reads CASSHVLWSGNEKLFF. CDR3 DNA: TGCGCCAGCAGCCATGTGTTGTGGTCAGGTAATGAAAAACTGTTTTTT.